This record concerns one T cell receptor beta chain sequence. The sample is drawn from a study of T-cell memory formation after mild COVID-19. Turning to the study itself: In these data, TCR clusters were largely donor specific.

V dropped 5 bases and J dropped 4 bases, with 17 bases sitting between them. The CDR3 loop spans 15 amino acids. Germline loops: CDR1 SGHTA, CDR2 FQGNSA. TCRdb redid the calling of the 5' RACE reads with MiXCR, one entry per CDR3 protein. The table includes about 140,000 distinct CDR3 sequences, 6% to 6.5% detected once. The source of this sequence is an adult woman who had mild COVID-19 (a few samples of this study predate the infection). Cell type and time point are not known. Sequencing was performed on PBMCs or a T cell subset sorted from them (not recorded which). The V call is TRBV7-2, the J call TRBJ1-2; D gene unclear. The CDR3 coding sequence is TGTGCCAGCAGCCCAGAACGCCGGGGTACCTATGGCTACACCTTC. Translating gives CASSPERRGTYGYTF.